A selection of T cell receptor beta chains follows, all from one sample in a study of regulatory T cells in long-lasting Graves disease. TCRdb redid the calling of the multiplex PCR reads with MiXCR, one entry per CDR3 protein. This table has 360,000 or so distinct CDR3 sequences, 20% to 25% appearing once. This specimen consisted of peripheral blood mononuclear cells (PBMCs), obtained when the disease was refractory, from a patient treated with antithyroid drugs. The receptor set was obtained from a woman aged 40 to 50 with Graves disease. Both conserved end residues are trimmed from each CDR3.

V gene,J gene,CDR3 protein
TRBV28,TRBJ2-7,ASSTPRDRYEQY
TRBV9,TRBJ2-7,ASGGAVAYEQY
TRBV7-9,TRBJ2-2,ASSLGPANTGELF
TRBV28,TRBJ2-1,ASNQRLTYNEQF
TRBV7-8,TRBJ2-7,ASSWGQGGNEQY
TRBV19,TRBJ2-7,ASSPTLLAGEQY
TRBV3-1,TRBJ2-1,ASTPLAGSYNEQF
TRBV11-2,TRBJ1-4,ASSYRGGDEKLF
TRBV28,TRBJ2-7,ASHGSNCEQY
TRBV12-3/TRBV12-4,TRBJ2-7,ASSFGGEGYEQY
TRBV20-1,TRBJ2-7,SARDGGDPFFEQY
TRBV12-3/TRBV12-4,TRBJ1-2,ASTYILGFYGYT
TRBV6-2/TRBV6-3,TRBJ2-1,ASKRRLDNEQF
TRBV7-9,TRBJ2-5,ASSDPGLAGLRQETQY
TRBV7-3,TRBJ1-3,ASSLYSGNTIY
TRBV20-1,TRBJ1-6,SAKRDRDSPLH
TRBV20-1,TRBJ2-1,SARDIKREGSSYNEQF
TRBV15,TRBJ2-7,ATSMWAATGEQY
TRBV6-1,TRBJ1-6,ASSVRQENSPLH
TRBV6-2/TRBV6-3,TRBJ2-2,ASRHQTLLITGELF
TRBV13,TRBJ2-2,ASSLDRVSGELF
TRBV6-1,TRBJ1-1,ASMSQIRGGDTEAF
TRBV7-8,TRBJ2-3,ASSLAVLYTDTQY
TRBV6-1,TRBJ2-2,ASRLPLGELF
TRBV7-2,TRBJ2-7,ASSFTHLAPVLEQY
TRBV11-2,TRBJ2-7,ASSLGSRGRLYYEQY
TRBV6-2/TRBV6-3,TRBJ2-7,ASSPLANEQY
TRBV10-3,TRBJ2-7,AIGTSSYEQH
TRBV6-9,TRBJ2-7,ASSFDRPEQY
TRBV5-1,TRBJ1-1,ASHGQNTEAF